Detailed here is one TCR beta chain. Its matching antigen is unknown. This sample was taken from a study of cytomegalovirus exposure and HLA in healthy donors. The study, taken as a whole, reports: The listing of 150 or so TCR beta chains classed them as cytomegalovirus-associated. The classifier was said to identify cytomegalovirus status with high specificity and sensitivity.

Separate from the approximately 670-subject first cohort was the approximately 110-subject validation cohort, to which the donors belonged. Sequenced by immunoSEQ multiplex PCR; TCRdb stores in-frame clones only, minus some. The table has approximately 140,000 clones, 70% to 90% seen once. With 5 bases clipped from V and 2 bases from J, the junction kept 5 bases outside the gene matches. The CDR3 is 15 residues long. The germline V gene encodes CDR1 SGHNT and CDR2 YENEEA. The specimen was PBMCs. The chain combines TRBV11-3 with TRBJ2-5; 10 bases match TRBD1. This TCR came from a woman aged 25 to 39 in good health and CMV-seronegative. CDR3 nucleotide sequence: TGTGCCAGCAGCAAGGGACAGGGGACACAAGAGACCCAGTACTTC. This gives the protein CASSKGQGTQETQYF.